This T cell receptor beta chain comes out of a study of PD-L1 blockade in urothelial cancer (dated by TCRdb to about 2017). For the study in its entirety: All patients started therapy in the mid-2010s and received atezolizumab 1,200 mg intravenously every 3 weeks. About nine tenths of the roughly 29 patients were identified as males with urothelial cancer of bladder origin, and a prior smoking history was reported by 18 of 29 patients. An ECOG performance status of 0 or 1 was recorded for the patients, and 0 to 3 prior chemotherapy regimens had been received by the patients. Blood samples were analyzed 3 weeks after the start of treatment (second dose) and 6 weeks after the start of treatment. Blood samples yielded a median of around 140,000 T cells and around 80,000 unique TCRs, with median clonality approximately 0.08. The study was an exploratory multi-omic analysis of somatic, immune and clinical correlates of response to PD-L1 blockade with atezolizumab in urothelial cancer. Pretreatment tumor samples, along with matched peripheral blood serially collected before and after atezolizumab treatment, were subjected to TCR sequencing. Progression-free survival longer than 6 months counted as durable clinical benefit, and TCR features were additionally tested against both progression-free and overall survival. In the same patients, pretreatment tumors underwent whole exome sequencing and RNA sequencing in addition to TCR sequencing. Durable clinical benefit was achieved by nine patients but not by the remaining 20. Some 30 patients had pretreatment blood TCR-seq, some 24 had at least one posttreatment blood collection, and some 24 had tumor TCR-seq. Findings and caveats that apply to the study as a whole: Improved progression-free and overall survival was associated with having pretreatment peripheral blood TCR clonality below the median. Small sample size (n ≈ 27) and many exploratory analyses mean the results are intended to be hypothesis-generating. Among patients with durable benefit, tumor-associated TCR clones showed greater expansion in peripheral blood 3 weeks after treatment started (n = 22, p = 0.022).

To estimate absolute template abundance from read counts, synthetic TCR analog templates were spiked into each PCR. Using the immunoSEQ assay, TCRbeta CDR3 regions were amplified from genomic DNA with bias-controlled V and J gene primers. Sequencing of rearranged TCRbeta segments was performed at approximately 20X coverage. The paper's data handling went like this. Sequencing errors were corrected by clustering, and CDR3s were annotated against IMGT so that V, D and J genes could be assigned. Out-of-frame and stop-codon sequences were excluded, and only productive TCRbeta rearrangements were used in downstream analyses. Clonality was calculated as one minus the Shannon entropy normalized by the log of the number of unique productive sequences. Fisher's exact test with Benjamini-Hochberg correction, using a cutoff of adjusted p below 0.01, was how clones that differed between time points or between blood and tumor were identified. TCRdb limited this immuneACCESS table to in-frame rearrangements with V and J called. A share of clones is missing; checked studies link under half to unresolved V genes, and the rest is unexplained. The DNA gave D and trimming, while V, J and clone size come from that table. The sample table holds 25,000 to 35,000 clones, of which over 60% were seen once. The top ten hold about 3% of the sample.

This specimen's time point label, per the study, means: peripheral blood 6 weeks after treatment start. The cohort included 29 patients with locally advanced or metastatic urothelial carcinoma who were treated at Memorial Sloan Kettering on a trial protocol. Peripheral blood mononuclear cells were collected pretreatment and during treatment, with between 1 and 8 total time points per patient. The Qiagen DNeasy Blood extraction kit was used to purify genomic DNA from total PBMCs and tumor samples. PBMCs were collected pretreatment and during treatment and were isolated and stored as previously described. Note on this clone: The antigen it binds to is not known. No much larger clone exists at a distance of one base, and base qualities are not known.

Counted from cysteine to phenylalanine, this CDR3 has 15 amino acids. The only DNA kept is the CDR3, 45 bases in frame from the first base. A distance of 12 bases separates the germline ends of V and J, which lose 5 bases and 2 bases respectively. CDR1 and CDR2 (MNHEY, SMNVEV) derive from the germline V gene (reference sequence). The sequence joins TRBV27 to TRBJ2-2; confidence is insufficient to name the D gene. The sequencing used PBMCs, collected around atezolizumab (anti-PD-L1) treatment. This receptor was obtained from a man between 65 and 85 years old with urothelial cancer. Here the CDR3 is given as CASSPQNSNTGELFF. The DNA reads TGTGCCAGCAGTCCCCAGAACAGCAACACCGGGGAGCTGTTTTTT.